By frequency in the sample, the clone carrying this T cell receptor beta chain is medium-sized. What it binds is unknown. The record originates from a study of metastatic and nonmetastatic thyroid tumors. Looking at the study overall: Repertoires from malignant and benign thyroid patients were compared across blood and tumor or nodule tissue.

Findings and limits, study-wide: Patients with malignant thyroid tumors reportedly had significantly higher TCR beta diversity than those with benign nodules, in blood and tumor.

Thyroid surgery was preceded by no treatment in any patient. Original processing notes: CDR3 differences across clinicopathological groups were used to build a distant-metastasis classifier for papillary thyroid cancer. MiXCR re-clonotyped the PCR reads for TCRdb. TCRdb's processing, not the study's, gives the V and J calls here. The sample consists of 45,000 to 50,000 clones, around 25% of them appearing once. This receptor was obtained from a male donor with papillary thyroid cancer or a benign thyroid nodule (not recorded which). Some clones in this sample may be carry-over from other donors' samples. The source material was blood.

CDR3 amino acids: CASSQAISMTGPGYTF. CDR3 coding DNA: TGTGCCAGCAGCCAAGCTATTTCAATGACGGGGCCTGGCTACACCTTC. The rearrangement links TRBV3-1 to TRBJ1-2, with a weak D call TRBD1 (5 bases). CDR3 size: 16 residues. V lost 1 base and J lost 7, with 19 bases in between. In germline, CDR1 is LGHDT, CDR2 YNNKEL (reference sequence).